Presented here are 28 T cell receptor beta chains from one specimen sequenced in a study of cytomegalovirus exposure and HLA in healthy donors. PCR amplification relied on 60 Vbeta primers (plus 13 Jbeta primers). Using immunoSEQ multiplex PCR, the repertoire was profiled, and TCRdb retains in-frame clones only, with some absent. Of about 150,000 clones in the sample, roughly 79% were seen once. Sequencing was done on a sample of PBMCs. The origin of the receptors is a man between 18 and 35 years old in good health and CMV-seronegative.

This sequence joins TRBV11-2 and TRBJ1-3, with 8 bases identical to TRBD1. This CDR3 has 17 residues. The V gene's germline CDR1 is SGHAT and CDR2 FQNNGV. V dropped 4 bases and J dropped 0; count of bases not matched to a gene: 8. The CDR3 DNA sequence: TGTGCCAGCAGCTCGGACCGGGACAGGAGCTCTGGAAACACCATATATTTT. Translated, it gives CASSSDRDRSSGNTIYF. Combining the CDR3 with reference TRBV11-2 and TRBJ1-3 gives the whole variable domain EAGVAQSPRYKIIEKRQSVAFWCNPISGHATLYWYQQILGQGPKLLIQFQNNGVVDDSQLPKDRFSAERLKGVDSTLKIQPAKLEDSAVYLCASSSDRDRSSGNTIYFGEGSWLTVV.

V is TRBV6-5 and J is TRBJ2-3; TRBD2 aligns across 10 bases. The ends lost 10 bases at V and 4 bases at J; junction bases unmatched: 8. Germline values: CDR1 MNHEY, CDR2 SVGAGI. This CDR3 region has 14 residues. CDR3 residues: CATHSGGPPDTQYF. CDR3 nucleotides: TGTGCCACCCATAGCGGGGGGCCCCCAGATACGCAGTATTTT.

This clone was counted a single time. The J gene is TRBJ2-7, the V gene TRBV28, with D maybe TRBD2 (6 bases). Trimming removed 10 bases at V and 1 base at J, with 17 bases between. The germline V gene has CDR1 MDHEN and CDR2 SYDVKM. The CDR3 totals 14 residues. For the CDR3, the DNA is TGTGCCACCCTAGGCGGGGACTTATCCTACGAGCAGTACGTC. Translating gives CATLGGDLSYEQYV.

This clone was observed a handful of times. This sequence joins TRBV5-4 and TRBJ2-1; perhaps TRBD2 as D (5 bases). CDR1 is SGHNT and CDR2 is YYREEE in the germline V gene (reference sequence). The CDR3 has 15 amino acids. V was pared by 0 bases and J by 2 bases, with 9 bases between. The CDR3, as DNA: TGTGCCAGCAGCTTGGGTAGCGTCCCCTACAATGAGCAGTTCTTC. It specifies CASSLGSVPYNEQFF.

As to this clone: The identical CDR3 is also encoded by other nucleotide sequences in the sample. The chain has TRBV5-1 and TRBJ2-1; possibly TRBD1 for D (6 bases). Germline CDR1 is SGHRS and CDR2 is YFSETQ. Trimming left V 4 bases short and J 7 bases short, with 9 bases between. The CDR3 extends over 12 amino acids. CDR3 region: CASSPQGNEQFF. The CDR3 coding sequence is TGCGCCAGCAGCCCACAGGGAAATGAGCAGTTCTTC.

The chain is built from TRBV19 and TRBJ1-1; the D gene is possibly TRBD1 (5 bases). The CDR3 is 11 residues long. Germline V lookup: CDR1 LNHDA, CDR2 SQIVND (reference sequence). With 10 bases removed from V and 7 bases from J, the gap between germline ends came to 13 bases. The CDR3 nucleotides read TGTGCCACCATTTCGGGGGGTGAAGCTTTCTTT. It encodes CATISGGEAFF. The whole variable domain, remainder taken from reference TRBV19 and TRBJ1-1, is DGGITQSPKYLFRKEGQNVTLSCEQNLNHDAMYWYRQDPGQGLRLIYYSQIVNDFQKGDIAEGYSVSREKKESFPLTVTSAQKNPTAFYLCATISGGEAFFGQGTRLTVV.

The chain recombines TRBV2 with TRBJ1-5; D unresolved. The CDR3 sequence is 12 residues long. Trimming removed 7 bases from V and 5 bases from J, with 9 bases in between. Germline V gene sequence: CDR1 SNHLY, CDR2 FYNNEI. This CDR3 is CASNTDDQPQHF. The DNA for the CDR3 is TGTGCCAGCAACACAGACGATCAGCCCCAGCATTTT.

The rearrangement joins TRBV18 to TRBJ1-6; D ambiguous. V lost 3 bases and J lost 0, with 6 bases in between. Looked up from germline, CDR1 is KGHSH and CDR2 is LQKENI. This CDR3 spans 15 amino acids. CDR3 sequence: CASSPQDSYNSPLHF. CDR3 coding DNA: TGTGCCAGCTCACCCCAGGACTCCTATAATTCACCCCTCCACTTT. The full variable domain, rest sourced from reference TRBV18 and TRBJ1-6, is NAGVMQNPRHLVRRRGQEARLRCSPMKGHSHVYWYRQLPEEGLKFMVYLQKENIIDESGMPKERFSAEFPKEGPSILRIQQVVRGDSAAYFCASSPQDSYNSPLHFGNGTRLTVT.

The V and J genes are TRBV5-4 and TRBJ1-2; tentative D call: TRBD1 (5 bases). V lost 4 bases and J 2 bases, leaving 18 bases between the germline ends. CDR1 is SGHNT and CDR2 is YYREEE in the germline V gene (reference sequence). This CDR3 spans 16 amino acids. CDR3 coding DNA: TGTGCCAGCAGCCCCTCTACCCTAGACAGAAACTATGGCTACACCTTC. It codes for CASSPSTLDRNYGYTF.

The rearrangement joins TRBV5-6 to TRBJ2-7; D not resolved. The CDR3 contains 14 residues. The germline CDR1 and CDR2 sequences are SGHDT and YYEEEE. Trimming removed 2 bases at V and 3 bases at J, with 12 bases between. The CDR3 protein is CASSFAPNNYEQYF. The CDR3 region has the DNA TGTGCCAGCAGCTTCGCCCCAAACAACTACGAGCAGTACTTC.

This sequence joins TRBV5-1 and TRBJ2-7; weak D call: TRBD2 (5 bases). CDR1 is SGHRS and CDR2 is YFSETQ in the germline V gene. V dropped 0 bases and J dropped 1 base, with 8 bases sitting between them. The CDR3 consists of 14 residues. The CDR3 DNA is TGCGCCAGCAGCTTGGGAGGGATATCCTACGAGCAGTACGTC. It yields the protein CASSLGGISYEQYV.

Remarks on this clone: An end of the junction differs from the germline gene, which may be a read error. V usage is TRBV4-1 and J usage is TRBJ2-4; D perhaps matches TRBD1 (6 bases). Looked up from germline, CDR1 is MGHRA and CDR2 is YSYEKL. The CDR3 has 15 amino acids. The CDR3 nucleotides are TGCGCCAGCAGCGGACAGAACCTAGCCAAAAACAGTCAGTACTTC. This sequence encodes CASSGQNLAKNSQYF.

This chain links TRBV18 with TRBJ1-2; no firm D call. CDR1 KGHSH and CDR2 LQKENI come from the germline V gene. This CDR3 is 13 amino acids long. Trimming removed 3 bases at V and 5 bases at J, with 10 bases between. The CDR3 reads CASSPTQEYGYTF. The CDR3 DNA sequence: TGTGCCAGCTCACCCACCCAAGAGTATGGCTACACCTTC.

This clone was found once. This CDR3 reads CASSHSQGFNYGYTF. Written as DNA, the CDR3 is TGTGCCAGCAGCCACTCGCAGGGATTTAACTATGGCTACACCTTC. This chain uses TRBV7-9 with TRBJ1-2, with D tentatively TRBD1 (5 bases). The CDR3 totals 15 residues. Germline V gene lookup returns CDR1 SEHNR and CDR2 FQNEAQ (reference sequence). The V gene lost 5 bases and the J gene lost 1 base, with 14 bases spanning the gap.

V usage is TRBV28 and J usage is TRBJ1-1, with 9 nucleotides matching TRBD1. CDR1 and CDR2 from the germline V gene are MDHEN and SYDVKM. The length of the CDR3 is 17 residues. Trimming took 5 bases from V and 0 from J; bases not matched to a gene: 10. The CDR3 is CASSANRGRPLNTEAFF. CDR3 DNA sequence: TGTGCCAGCAGTGCCAACAGGGGGCGACCTTTGAACACTGAAGCTTTCTTT.

This clone was observed a handful of times. At one boundary the junction diverges from the germline segment, which might be a read error. The chain employs TRBV6-6 and TRBJ2-4, with D tentatively TRBD2 (5 bases). Germline V CDR1 and CDR2: MNHNY, SVGAGI (reference sequence). This CDR3 is built from 12 residues. The CDR3 nucleotides read TGTGCCAGCAGTTACGTCGATGGCAGGCGGGACTTC. Amino acid sequence: CASSYVDGRRDF.

This chain links TRBV7-8 with TRBJ2-7; TRBD1 agrees at 8 bases. The germline gives CDR1 SGHVS, CDR2 FQNEAQ. V lost 5 bases to trimming and J lost 2 bases; unmatched junction nucleotides: 5. The CDR3 consists of 14 residues. The CDR3 loop reads CASSTGQAAYEQYF. In DNA, the CDR3 is TGTGCCAGCAGCACGGGACAGGCCGCCTACGAGCAGTACTTC.

The sample holds a few counts of this clone. The rearrangement joins TRBV28 to TRBJ2-7; D is perhaps TRBD1 (6 bases). The CDR3 is 13 amino acids. Trimming stripped 3 bases from V and 5 bases from J, with 11 bases between. Germline V gene lookup returns CDR1 MDHEN and CDR2 SYDVKM. CDR3 residues: CASSFGNRDEQYV. The CDR3, as DNA: TGTGCCAGCAGTTTCGGTAACAGGGACGAGCAGTACGTC.

This clone occurred a few times. The V gene is TRBV2, the J gene TRBJ1-2, with 7 bases lining up with TRBD1. Germline CDR1 is SNHLY and CDR2 is FYNNEI. The ends lost 6 bases at V and 4 bases at J; junction bases unmatched: 17. The CDR3 is made up of 17 amino acids. CDR3 loop: CASRPFDRAQNSYGYTF. For the CDR3, the DNA is TGTGCCAGCAGACCCTTTGACAGGGCCCAAAACTCCTATGGCTACACCTTC. Full variable domain (rest looked up from reference TRBV2 and TRBJ1-2): EPEVTQTPSHQVTQMGQEVILRCVPISNHLYFYWYRQILGQKVEFLVSFYNNEISEKSEIFDDQFSVERPDGSNFTLKIRSTKLEDSAMYFCASRPFDRAQNSYGYTFGSGTRLTVV.

This clone was seen a single time. The chain joins TRBV7-9 to TRBJ1-1; D gene unclear. The CDR3 consists of 12 residues. Deletions cut 5 bases from V and 4 bases from J, with 8 bases between. Germline lookup yields CDR1 SEHNR and CDR2 FQNEAQ (reference sequence). For the CDR3, the DNA is TGTGCCAGCAGCCCTCCGGTCACTGAAGCTTTCTTT. It specifies CASSPPVTEAFF.

The V gene is TRBV19, the J gene TRBJ1-1, with D possibly matching TRBD1 (6 bases). The V gene's germline CDR1 is LNHDA and CDR2 SQIVND (reference sequence). V lost 4 bases to trimming and J lost 4 bases, with 16 bases between them. CDR3 length equals 15 residues. The CDR3 here is CASSTSAGVGTEAFF. CDR3 in DNA: TGTGCCAGTAGTACTTCTGCAGGGGTAGGCACTGAAGCTTTCTTT.

The chain has TRBV19 and TRBJ1-5; 8 nucleotides line up with TRBD1. Germline values: CDR1 LNHDA, CDR2 SQIVND (reference sequence). The CDR3 totals 16 residues. V shed 11 bases and J 2 bases; nucleotides not matched to a gene: 14. CDR3 DNA: TGTGCCGCGAGAGGGACAGGCAATACGGGCAATCAGCCCCAGCATTTT. It encodes CAARGTGNTGNQPQHF.

The chain couples TRBV5-1 to TRBJ2-7, with 7 bases matching TRBD1. Per germline, CDR1 SGHRS and CDR2 YFSETQ. CDR3 length equals 13 residues. V lost 1 base to trimming and J lost 3 bases; unmatched junction nucleotides: 1. CDR3 loop: CASSLNRGYEQYV. Here the CDR3 DNA reads TGCGCCAGCAGCTTGAACAGGGGCTACGAGCAGTACGTC.

The J gene is TRBJ1-1, the V gene TRBV11-3; D ambiguous. V was cut by 2 bases and J by 0 bases, with 7 bases left in between. The V gene's germline CDR1 is SGHNT and CDR2 YENEEA. The CDR3 has 14 residues. The CDR3 region has the DNA TGTGCCAGCAGCTTAAGACACATGAACACTGAAGCTTTCTTT. Its protein is CASSLRHMNTEAFF.

A few counts support this clone. This rearrangement joins TRBV5-6 to TRBJ1-1; a possible D gene is TRBD1 (5 bases). From germline, CDR1 is SGHDT and CDR2 YYEEEE. This CDR3 contains 13 residues. Trimming cost V 2 bases and J 5 bases, with 10 bases left between them. The CDR3: CASSFGGETEAFF. In DNA, the CDR3 is TGTGCCAGCAGCTTTGGGGGGGAAACTGAAGCTTTCTTT.

CDR3 nucleotides: TGTGCCAGCAGCTTGGTTGGGGACCGGGGGATTCAGCCCCAGCATTTT. Encoded protein: CASSLVGDRGIQPQHF. J is TRBJ1-5 and V is TRBV5-6; perhaps TRBD1 as D (5 bases). V lost 0 bases, J lost 6 bases, and 16 bases lay in between. CDR1 is SGHDT and CDR2 is YYEEEE in the germline V gene. This CDR3 has 16 residues.

This chain connects TRBV9 to TRBJ2-5; 7 nucleotides agree with TRBD2. The DNA end favors TRBJ2-7, so the J call may be wrong. CDR3 length equals 15 residues. Looked up from germline, CDR1 is SGDLS and CDR2 is YYNGEE. CDR3 coding DNA: TGTGCCAGCAGCTCAGACGGGACTAAGTACTACGAGCAGTACTTC. Amino acid sequence: CASSSDGTKYYEQYF.

This clone was seen only a few times. CDR3 residues: CASSPQGSMNTEAFF. CDR3 coding DNA: TGTGCCAGCAGTCCACAGGGGAGCATGAACACTGAAGCTTTCTTT. The V and J genes are TRBV6-5 and TRBJ1-1, with 7 bases aligning to TRBD1. Germline values: CDR1 MNHEY, CDR2 SVGAGI. This CDR3 comprises 15 residues. Trimming at V came to 5 bases and at J to 0 bases, leaving 6 bases not matched to a gene.